The clone carrying this T cell receptor (beta chain) was recorded only once. These data originate in a study of blood T cell repertoires in COVID-19. The method was immunoSEQ multiplex PCR; TCRdb's version includes in-frame clones alone and lacks a portion of them. The sample lists some 220,000 clones; 65% to 85% were seen once. V was trimmed by 2 bases and J by 4 bases, leaving 13 bases between them. Germline lookup yields CDR1 SGHDT and CDR2 YYEEEE. The CDR3 spans 14 residues. This sequence joins TRBV5-6 and TRBJ2-7, with unresolved D. Material: peripheral blood. This TCR derives from a woman aged 60-70 years with acute or convalescent COVID-19. Here the CDR3 DNA reads TGTGCCAGCAGCTTCACTGACAAGATATACGAGCAGTACTTC. The encoded protein is CASSFTDKIYEQYF.